These T cell receptor beta chains were read from a single sample in a study of identical twins. TCRdb passed the 5' RACE reads through MiXCR, listing each CDR3 protein once. The sample shows 1.5 million to 2 million distinct CDR3 sequences, more than 30% of them seen only once. Sequences were obtained from cord blood. The receptors here all came from a newborn girl in good health. Each CDR3 is given with its conserved first and last residue. A D gene is named only where the DNA matches it firmly. Not every row has a clone size; where given, it reads once, few, many or a size class.

TRBJ2-3,.,TRBV4-2,.,TGTGCCAGCAGCCAGTCCTCTGATTATACGCAGTATTTT,CASSQSSDYTQYF
TRBJ1-2,.,TRBV5-1,.,TGCGCCAGCAGCTTGATAACTGGACAGTATGGCTACACCTTC,CASSLITGQYGYTF
TRBJ2-3,.,TRBV12-3/TRBV12-4,.,TGTGCCGGCAGTTTGTTCGCTCCAGATACGCAGTATTTT,CAGSLFAPDTQYF
TRBJ1-5,.,TRBV12-3/TRBV12-4,TRBD1,TGTGCCAATCAGACCGGGACAGCTAGCAATCAGCCCCAGCATTTT,CANQTGTASNQPQHF
TRBJ2-5,few,TRBV10-3,.,TGTGCCATCAGGACCGGGACCTCGCAACAAGAGACCCAGTACTTC,CAIRTGTSQQETQYF
TRBJ1-6,few,TRBV20-1,.,TGCAGTGCTAGAGAAGCGCAGGGCCTCAATTCACCCCTCCACTTT,CSAREAQGLNSPLHF
TRBJ2-3,few,TRBV6-6,TRBD2,TGTGCCAGCAGGGCGGGGGGGCGTAGAGATACGCAGTATTTT,CASRAGGRRDTQYF
TRBJ2-7,.,TRBV6-2/TRBV6-3,TRBD2,TGTGCCAGCAGTGGACTAGCGGTGGCCTCCTCCTACGAGCAGTACTTC,CASSGLAVASSYEQYF
TRBJ1-1,few,TRBV29-1,.,TGCAGCGTTGAGATTCAGACAGGTGAAGCTTTCTTT,CSVEIQTGEAFF
TRBJ2-3,few,TRBV4-1,.,TGCGCCAGCAGCCGGGGTGGCTGGACAGATACGCAGTATTTT,CASSRGGWTDTQYF
TRBJ2-7,.,TRBV29-1,.,TGCAGCGTGGGACACTACGAGCAGTACTTC,CSVGHYEQYF
TRBJ1-1,.,TRBV7-9,.,TGTGCCAGCATTGGGCCCGGGAACACTGAAGCTTTCTTT,CASIGPGNTEAFF
TRBJ1-1,.,TRBV6-1,TRBD1,TGTGCCAGCAGTGGGGACAGGGAGGAAGCTTTCTTT,CASSGDREEAFF